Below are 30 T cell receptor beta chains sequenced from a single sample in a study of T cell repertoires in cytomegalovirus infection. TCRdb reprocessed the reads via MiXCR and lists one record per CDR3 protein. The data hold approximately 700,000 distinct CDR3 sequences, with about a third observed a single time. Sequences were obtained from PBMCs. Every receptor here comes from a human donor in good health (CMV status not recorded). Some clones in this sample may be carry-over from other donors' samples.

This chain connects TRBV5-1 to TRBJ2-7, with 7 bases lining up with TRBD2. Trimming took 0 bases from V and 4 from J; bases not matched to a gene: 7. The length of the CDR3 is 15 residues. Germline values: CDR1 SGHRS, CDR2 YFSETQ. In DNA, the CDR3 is TGCGCCAGCAGCTTGGGGCTAGCGGTGGTATACGAGCAGTACTTC. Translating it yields CASSLGLAVVYEQYF.

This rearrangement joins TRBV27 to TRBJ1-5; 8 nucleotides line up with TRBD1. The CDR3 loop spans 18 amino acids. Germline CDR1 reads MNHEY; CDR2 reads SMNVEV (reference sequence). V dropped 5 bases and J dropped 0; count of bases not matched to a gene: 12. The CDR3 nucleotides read TGTGCCAGCAGTGCCGTAGGACAGGGACCATATAGCAATCAGCCCCAGCATTTT. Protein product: CASSAVGQGPYSNQPQHF.

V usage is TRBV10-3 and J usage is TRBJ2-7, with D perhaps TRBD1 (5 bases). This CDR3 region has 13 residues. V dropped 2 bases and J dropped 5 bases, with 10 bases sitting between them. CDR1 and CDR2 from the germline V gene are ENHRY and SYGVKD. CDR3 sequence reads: CAISEVRAHEQYF. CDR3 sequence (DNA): TGTGCCATCAGTGAGGTCAGGGCCCACGAGCAGTACTTC.

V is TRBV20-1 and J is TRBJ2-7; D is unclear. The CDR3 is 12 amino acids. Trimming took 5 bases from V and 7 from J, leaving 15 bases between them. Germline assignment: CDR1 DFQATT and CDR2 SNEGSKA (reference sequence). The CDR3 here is CSASVLVREQYF. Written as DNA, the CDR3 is TGCAGTGCTTCCGTCCTAGTAAGGGAGCAGTACTTC.

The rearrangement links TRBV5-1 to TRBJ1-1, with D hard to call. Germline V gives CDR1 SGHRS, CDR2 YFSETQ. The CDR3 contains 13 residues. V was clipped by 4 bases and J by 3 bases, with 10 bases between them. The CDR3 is CASSQDGDTEAFF. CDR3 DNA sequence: TGCGCCAGCAGCCAGGACGGGGACACTGAAGCTTTCTTT.

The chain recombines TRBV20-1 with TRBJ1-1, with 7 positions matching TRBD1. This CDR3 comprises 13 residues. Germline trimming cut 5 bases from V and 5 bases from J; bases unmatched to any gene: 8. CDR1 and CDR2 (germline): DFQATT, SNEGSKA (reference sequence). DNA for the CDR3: TGCAGTGCTTCGACAGGGAGTTGGACTGAAGCTTTCTTT. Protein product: CSASTGSWTEAFF.

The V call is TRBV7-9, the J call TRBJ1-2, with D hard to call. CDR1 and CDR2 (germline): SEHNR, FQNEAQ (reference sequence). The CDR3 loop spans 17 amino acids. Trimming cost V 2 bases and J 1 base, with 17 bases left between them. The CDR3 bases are TGTGCCAGCAGCTTAATTGCCTGGAAAAGTTTTAACTATGGCTACACCTTC. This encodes CASSLIAWKSFNYGYTF.

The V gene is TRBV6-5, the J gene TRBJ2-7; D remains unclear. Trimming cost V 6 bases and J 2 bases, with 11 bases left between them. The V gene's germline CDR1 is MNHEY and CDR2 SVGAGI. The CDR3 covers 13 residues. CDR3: CASSRTVTYEQYF. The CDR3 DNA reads TGTGCCAGCAGCCGTACAGTAACCTACGAGCAGTACTTC.

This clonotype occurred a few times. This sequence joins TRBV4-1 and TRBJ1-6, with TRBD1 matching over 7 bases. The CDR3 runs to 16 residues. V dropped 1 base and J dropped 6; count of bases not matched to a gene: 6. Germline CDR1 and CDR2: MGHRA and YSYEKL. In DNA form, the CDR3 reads TGCGCCAGCAGCCAAGGTTTGGCAGGGGGTAATTCACCCCTCCACTTT. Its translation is CASSQGLAGGNSPLHF.

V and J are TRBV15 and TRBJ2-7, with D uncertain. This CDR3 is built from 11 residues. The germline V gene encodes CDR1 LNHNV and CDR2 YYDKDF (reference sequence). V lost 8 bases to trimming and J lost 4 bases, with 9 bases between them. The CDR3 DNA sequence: TGTGCCACCTCAGGTGGATACGAGCAGTACTTC. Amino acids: CATSGGYEQYF. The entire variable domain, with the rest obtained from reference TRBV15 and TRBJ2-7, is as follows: DAMVIQNPRYQVTQFGKPVTLSCSQTLNHNVMYWYQQKSSQAPKLLFHYYDKDFNNEADTPDNFQSRRPNTSFCFLDIRSPGLGDTAMYLCATSGGYEQYFGPGTRLTVT.

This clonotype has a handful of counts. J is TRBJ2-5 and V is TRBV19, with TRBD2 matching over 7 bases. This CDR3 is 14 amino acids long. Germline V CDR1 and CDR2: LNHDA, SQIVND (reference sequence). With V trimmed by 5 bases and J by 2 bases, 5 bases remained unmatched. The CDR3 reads CASSLTSSQETQYF. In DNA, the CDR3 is TGTGCCAGTAGTTTGACTAGCTCTCAAGAGACCCAGTACTTC.

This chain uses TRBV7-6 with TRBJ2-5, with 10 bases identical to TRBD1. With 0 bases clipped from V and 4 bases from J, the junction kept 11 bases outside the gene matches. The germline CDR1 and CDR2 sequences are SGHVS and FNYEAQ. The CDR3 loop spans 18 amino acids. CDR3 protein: CASSLAPRDRGLPETQYF. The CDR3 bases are TGTGCCAGCAGCTTAGCGCCCCGGGACAGGGGTCTTCCAGAGACCCAGTACTTC.

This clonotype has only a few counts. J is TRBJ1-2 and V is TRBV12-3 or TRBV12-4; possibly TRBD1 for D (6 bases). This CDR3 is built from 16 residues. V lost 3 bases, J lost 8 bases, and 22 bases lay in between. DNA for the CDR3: TGTGCCAGCAGTTTCCCCCTGGACAGACTGAAACAAGGCTACACCTTC. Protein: CASSFPLDRLKQGYTF.

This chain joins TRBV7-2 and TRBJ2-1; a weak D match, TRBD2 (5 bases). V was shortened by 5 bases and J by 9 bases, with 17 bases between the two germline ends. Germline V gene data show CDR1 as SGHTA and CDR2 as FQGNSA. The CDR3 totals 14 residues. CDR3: CASSQRTPNAEQFF. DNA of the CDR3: TGTGCCAGCAGCCAAAGGACTCCTAACGCTGAGCAGTTCTTC.

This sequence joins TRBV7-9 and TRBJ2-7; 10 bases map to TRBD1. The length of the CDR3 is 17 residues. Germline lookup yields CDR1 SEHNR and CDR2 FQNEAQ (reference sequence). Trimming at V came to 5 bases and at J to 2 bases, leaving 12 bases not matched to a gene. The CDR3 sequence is CASSTNRKGTGAYEQYF. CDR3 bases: TGTGCCAGCAGCACAAATCGTAAAGGGACAGGGGCCTACGAGCAGTACTTC.

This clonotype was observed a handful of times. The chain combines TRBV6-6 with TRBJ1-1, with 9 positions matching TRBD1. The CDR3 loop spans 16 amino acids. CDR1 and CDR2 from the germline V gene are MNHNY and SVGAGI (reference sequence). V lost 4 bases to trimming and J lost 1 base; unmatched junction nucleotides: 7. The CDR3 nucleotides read TGTGCCAGCAGTTTTGGACAGGGGCGGGAGAACACTGAAGCTTTCTTT. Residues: CASSFGQGRENTEAFF.

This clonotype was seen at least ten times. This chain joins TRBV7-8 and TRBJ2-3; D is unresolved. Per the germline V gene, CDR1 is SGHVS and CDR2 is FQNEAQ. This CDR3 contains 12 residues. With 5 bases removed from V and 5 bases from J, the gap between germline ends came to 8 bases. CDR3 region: CASSRSGDTQYF. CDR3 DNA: TGTGCCAGCAGCCGATCGGGAGATACGCAGTATTTT.

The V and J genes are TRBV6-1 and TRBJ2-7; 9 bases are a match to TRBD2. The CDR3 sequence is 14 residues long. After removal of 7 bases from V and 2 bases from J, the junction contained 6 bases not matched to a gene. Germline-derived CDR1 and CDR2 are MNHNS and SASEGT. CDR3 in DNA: TGTGCCAGCAATGCGGGAGGGGGGGCCTACGAGCAGTACTTC. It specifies CASNAGGGAYEQYF.

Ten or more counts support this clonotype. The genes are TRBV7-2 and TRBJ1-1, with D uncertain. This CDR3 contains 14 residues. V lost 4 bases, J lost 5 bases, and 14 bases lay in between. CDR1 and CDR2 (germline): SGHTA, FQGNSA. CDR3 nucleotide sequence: TGTGCCAGCAGCTCCTGGGGAGGGATGACTGAAGCTTTCTTT. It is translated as CASSSWGGMTEAFF.

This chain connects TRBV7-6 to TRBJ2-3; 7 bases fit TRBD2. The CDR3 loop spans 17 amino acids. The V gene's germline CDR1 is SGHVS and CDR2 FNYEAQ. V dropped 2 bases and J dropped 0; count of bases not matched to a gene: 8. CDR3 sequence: CASSLPTSDSSTDTQYF. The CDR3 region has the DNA TGTGCCAGCAGCTTACCTACTAGCGACTCTAGCACAGATACGCAGTATTTT.

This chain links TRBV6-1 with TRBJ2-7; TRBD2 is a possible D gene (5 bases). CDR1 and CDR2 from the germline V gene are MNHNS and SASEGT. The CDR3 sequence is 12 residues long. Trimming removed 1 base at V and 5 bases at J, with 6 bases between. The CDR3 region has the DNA TGTGCCAGCAGTGAAGGAGGGAACGAGCAGTACTTC. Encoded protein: CASSEGGNEQYF.

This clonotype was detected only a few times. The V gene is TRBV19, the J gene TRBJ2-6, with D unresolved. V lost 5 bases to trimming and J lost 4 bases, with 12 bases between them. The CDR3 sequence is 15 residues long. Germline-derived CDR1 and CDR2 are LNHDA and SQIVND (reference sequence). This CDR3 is CASSVALWGANVLTF. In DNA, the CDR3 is TGTGCCAGTAGTGTCGCGCTCTGGGGGGCCAACGTCCTGACTTTC.

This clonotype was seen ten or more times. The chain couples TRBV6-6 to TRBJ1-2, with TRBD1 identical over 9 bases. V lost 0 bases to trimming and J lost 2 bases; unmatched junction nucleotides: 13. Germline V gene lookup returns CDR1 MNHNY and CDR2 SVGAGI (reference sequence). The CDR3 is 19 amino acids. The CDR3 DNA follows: TGTGCCAGCAGTTACTCGCCGGCCCCGACAGGGGGATCCAACTATGGCTACACCTTC. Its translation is CASSYSPAPTGGSNYGYTF.

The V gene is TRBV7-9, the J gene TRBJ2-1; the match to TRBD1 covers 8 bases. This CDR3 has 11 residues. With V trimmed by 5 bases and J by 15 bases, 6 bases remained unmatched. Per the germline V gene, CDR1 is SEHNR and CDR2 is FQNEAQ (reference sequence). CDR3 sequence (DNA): TGTGCCAGCAGCACAGGGGGGACGCGGTTCTTC. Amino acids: CASSTGGTRFF.

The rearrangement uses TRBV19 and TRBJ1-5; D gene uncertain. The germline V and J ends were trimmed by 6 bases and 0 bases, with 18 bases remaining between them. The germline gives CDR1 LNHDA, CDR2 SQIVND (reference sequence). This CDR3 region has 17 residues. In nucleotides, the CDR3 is TGTGCCAGTAGAGACGGGATAAACTCCTATAGCAATCAGCCCCAGCATTTT. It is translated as CASRDGINSYSNQPQHF.

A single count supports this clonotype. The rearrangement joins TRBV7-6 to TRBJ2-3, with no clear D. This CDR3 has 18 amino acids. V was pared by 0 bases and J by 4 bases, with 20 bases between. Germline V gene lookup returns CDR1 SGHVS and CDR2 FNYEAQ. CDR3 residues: CASSLAARGTTGADTQYF. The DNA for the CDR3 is TGTGCCAGCAGCTTAGCCGCCCGAGGAACTACGGGCGCAGATACGCAGTATTTT.

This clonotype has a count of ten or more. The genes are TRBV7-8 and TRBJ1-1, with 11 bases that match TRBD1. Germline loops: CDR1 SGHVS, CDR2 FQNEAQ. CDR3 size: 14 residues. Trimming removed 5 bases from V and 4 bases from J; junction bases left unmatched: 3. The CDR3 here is CASSTGTGGTEAFF. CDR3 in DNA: TGTGCCAGCAGCACCGGGACAGGGGGCACTGAAGCTTTCTTT.

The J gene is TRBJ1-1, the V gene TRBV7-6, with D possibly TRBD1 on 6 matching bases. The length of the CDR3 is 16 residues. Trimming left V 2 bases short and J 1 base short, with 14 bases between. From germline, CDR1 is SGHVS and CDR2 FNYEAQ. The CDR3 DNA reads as TGTGCCAGCAGCTTAAGTACAGGGCGGCCGAACACTGAAGCTTTCTTT. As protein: CASSLSTGRPNTEAFF.

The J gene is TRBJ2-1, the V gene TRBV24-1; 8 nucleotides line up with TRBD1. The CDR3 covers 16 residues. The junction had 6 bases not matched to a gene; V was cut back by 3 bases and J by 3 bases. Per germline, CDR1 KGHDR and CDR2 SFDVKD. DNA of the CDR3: TGTGCCACCAGTGATGCAGGACAGGGCTACTACAATGAGCAGTTCTTC. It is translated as CATSDAGQGYYNEQFF.

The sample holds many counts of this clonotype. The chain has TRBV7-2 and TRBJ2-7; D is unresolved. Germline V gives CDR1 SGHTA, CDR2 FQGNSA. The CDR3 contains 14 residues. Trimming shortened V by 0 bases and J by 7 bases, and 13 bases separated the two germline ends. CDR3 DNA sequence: TGTGCCAGCAGCTTAGCGAATTCGAGAGTTGAGCAGTACTTC. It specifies CASSLANSRVEQYF.